This T cell receptor beta chain was recorded in a study of Ad26.COV2.S vaccination and SARS-CoV-2 variants. As for the study in general: The Ad26.COV2.S arm of the COV1001 trial was where the donor was placed.

Details on this clone: Its cognate antigen is unknown. Other DNA sequences in the sample encode the same CDR3.

Libraries were prepared by immunoSEQ multiplex PCR; TCRdb keeps only in-frame clonotypes and omits some of them. The sample lists fewer than 400,000 clones, approximately 86% occurring once. Study outcomes and limitations: Reported findings describe substantial breadth in spike-specific CD8+ and CD4+ T cell responses following vaccination.

The CDR3 has 15 residues. Germline V lookup: CDR1 KGHSH, CDR2 LQKENI. V shed 3 bases, J shed 5 bases, and the junction held 4 bases outside the gene matches. Treatment: roughly 19 received Ad26.COV2.S at low or high dose, single or two shots; a few received placebo; per-sample allocation not given. The study sampled participants on day 63 after the first vaccine or placebo injection. An adult of 18-55 years in Boston served as donor. The TCR sequence derives from a person between 18 and 60 years old who received the Ad26.COV2.S COVID-19 vaccine or a placebo. The chain carries TRBV18 and TRBJ2-5; 12 bases map to TRBD2. The specimen comprised peripheral blood, sampled in a trial of Ad26.COV2.S vaccine versus placebo. Written as DNA, the CDR3 is TGTGCCAGCTCACCCCCGGGACTAGCGGGTGAGACCCAGTACTTC. Protein: CASSPPGLAGETQYF.